This T cell receptor (beta chain) was profiled in a study of blood T cells in healthy people across ages. Broader study findings: Changes seen in expanded clonotypes were possibly confounded by donor CMV status left unknown.

This CDR3 spans 14 amino acids. Germline V gene data show CDR1 as SGDLS and CDR2 as YYNGEE. A note on this clonotype: The antigen is unknown. One end of the junction varies from germline; a read error may be responsible.

Alongside a J-beta primer mix, a sample-barcoded 5' primer served in a second PCR lasting about 6 to 11 cycles. Each sample yielded at least 2.5 million CDR3-containing paired-end reads. Each CDR3 protein is one row after TCRdb ran MiXCR on the 5' RACE reads. The sample shows 650,000 to 800,000 distinct CDR3 sequences, approximately 52% of them seen only once. The source of this sequence is a woman of 80 years or more in good health. The chain links TRBV9 to TRBJ2-3; D gene ambiguous. Sequences were obtained from blood. This chain's CDR3 is CVSSVVGSTDTQYF. In nucleotides, the CDR3 is TGTGTCAGCAGCGTAGTTGGTAGCACAGATACGCAGTATTTT.